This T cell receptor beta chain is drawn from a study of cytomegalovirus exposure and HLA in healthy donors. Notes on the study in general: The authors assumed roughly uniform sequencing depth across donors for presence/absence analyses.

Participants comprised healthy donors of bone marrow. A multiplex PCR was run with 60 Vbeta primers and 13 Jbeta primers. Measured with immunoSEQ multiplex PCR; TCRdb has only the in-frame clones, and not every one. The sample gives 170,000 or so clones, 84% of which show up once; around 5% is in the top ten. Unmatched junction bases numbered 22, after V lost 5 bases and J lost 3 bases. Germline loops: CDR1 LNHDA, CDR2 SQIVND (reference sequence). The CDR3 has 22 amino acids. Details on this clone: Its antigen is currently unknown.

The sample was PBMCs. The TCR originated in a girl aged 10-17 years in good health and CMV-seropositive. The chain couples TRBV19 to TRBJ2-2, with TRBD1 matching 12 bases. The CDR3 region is CASSGGNARDRGLNLYTGELFF. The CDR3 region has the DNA TGTGCCAGTAGTGGGGGAAATGCTAGGGACAGGGGGCTCAACCTATACACCGGGGAGCTGTTTTTT.